A single sample is the source of the 10 T cell receptor beta chains below, sequenced in a study of OX40 agonist ivuxolimab in advanced cancers. Generated by immunoSEQ multiplex PCR, the TCRdb table keeps only in-frame clones and is missing some. The table records some 81,000 clones, 80% to 90% of them present only once. Specimen: CD4+ or CD8+ T cells sorted from blood, collected in a trial of the OX40 agonist ivuxolimab. Source of these receptors: an adult with an advanced solid tumor such as melanoma, head and neck, liver or kidney cancer.

The V call is TRBV5-1, the J call TRBJ2-3; TRBD2 aligns across 13 bases. This CDR3 comprises 17 residues. After removal of 4 bases from V and 0 bases from J, the junction contained 5 bases not matched to a gene. Germline V gene data show CDR1 as SGHRS and CDR2 as YFSETQ. The CDR3 loop is CASSTGTSGVSTDTQYF. The CDR3 DNA reads as TGCGCCAGCAGCACGGGGACTAGCGGGGTCAGCACAGATACGCAGTATTTT.

The CDR3 loop is CASSVAADHSSYNEQFF. The CDR3 region has the DNA TGTGCCAGCAGCGTAGCGGCAGACCATAGCTCCTACAATGAGCAGTTCTTC. The chain employs TRBV9 and TRBJ2-1; unclear D gene. This CDR3 is 17 amino acids long. Trimming shortened V by 0 bases and J by 0 bases, and 13 bases separated the two germline ends. CDR1 and CDR2 from the germline V gene are SGDLS and YYNGEE.

The gene calls are TRBV6-6 and TRBJ1-1; D is unclear. Looked up from germline, CDR1 is MNHNY and CDR2 is SVGAGI (reference sequence). V was clipped by 0 bases and J by 5 bases, with 13 bases between them. This CDR3 has 15 residues. CDR3 nucleotides: TGTGCCAGCAGTTACTCTGGCCGGGTTCGAACTGAAGCTTTCTTT. Its translation is CASSYSGRVRTEAFF.

V usage is TRBV5-1 and J usage is TRBJ2-7; D may match TRBD1 or TRBD2 (5 bases each). CDR1 SGHRS and CDR2 YFSETQ come from the germline V gene. V lost 2 bases and J 2 bases, leaving 11 bases between the germline ends. The CDR3 runs 14 residues. In DNA form, the CDR3 reads TGCGCCAGCAGCTTAAGGCAGGGACCCTACGAGCAGTACTTC. It is translated as CASSLRQGPYEQYF. Together with reference TRBV5-1 and TRBJ2-7, the CDR3 gives the full variable domain: KAGVTQTPRYLIKTRGQQVTLSCSPISGHRSVSWYQQTPGQGLQFLFEYFSETQRNKGNFPGRFSGRQFSNSRSEMNVSTLELGDSALYLCASSLRQGPYEQYFGPGTRLTVT.

The chain employs TRBV7-9 and TRBJ1-1, with unresolved D. Trimming cost V 3 bases and J 1 base, with 6 bases left between them. CDR3 length: 13 residues. Germline CDR1 reads SEHNR; CDR2 reads FQNEAQ (reference sequence). The CDR3 loop reads CASSFAGNTEAFF. CDR3 sequence (DNA): TGTGCCAGCAGCTTTGCGGGGAACACTGAAGCTTTCTTT.

The V and J genes are TRBV28 and TRBJ1-2, with D tentatively TRBD1 (5 bases). The CDR3 runs to 15 residues. The germline gives CDR1 MDHEN, CDR2 SYDVKM. V lost 2 bases and J 0 bases, leaving 10 bases between the germline ends. In DNA, the CDR3 is TGTGCCAGCAGTTTAGGAGGGGCCTCTAACTATGGCTACACCTTC. Its translation is CASSLGGASNYGYTF.

This clone was detected a few times. V usage is TRBV30 and J usage is TRBJ2-5, with D hard to call. From germline, CDR1 is GTSNPN and CDR2 SVGIG (reference sequence). This CDR3 is 13 amino acids long. Trimming cost V 0 bases and J 6 bases, with 11 bases left between them. The chain's CDR3 is CAWSVLIGKTQYF. CDR3 DNA sequence: TGTGCCTGGAGTGTACTGATTGGGAAGACCCAGTACTTC.

The chain recombines TRBV18 with TRBJ1-1; a possible D gene is TRBD1 (6 bases). The ends were cut back, 6 bases at V and 2 bases at J, with 13 bases in the middle. Germline assignment: CDR1 KGHSH and CDR2 LQKENI. The CDR3 runs to 14 residues. As DNA, the CDR3 is TGTGCCAGCTCCGGAGGACAGATCAACACTGAAGCTTTCTTT. This sequence encodes CASSGGQINTEAFF.

The CDR3 region is CASSQGPAHRQFF. The CDR3 nucleotides are TGTGCCAGCAGTCAGGGACCTGCGCATCGGCAGTTCTTC. The chain employs TRBV28 and TRBJ2-1; D may match TRBD1 or TRBD2 (5 bases each). V lost 5 bases, J lost 12 bases, and 17 bases lay in between. The CDR3 spans 13 residues. CDR1 is MDHEN, CDR2 SYDVKM, per germline.

The chain recombines TRBV2 with TRBJ2-2, with TRBD2 matching 10 bases. V lost 4 bases, J lost 5 bases, and 4 bases stayed unmatched. The germline CDR1 and CDR2 sequences are SNHLY and FYNNEI. The CDR3 consists of 15 residues. CDR3 nucleotide sequence: TGTGCCAGCAGTGGACTAGCGGGTGGAACCGGGGAGCTGTTTTTT. Amino acid sequence: CASSGLAGGTGELFF.